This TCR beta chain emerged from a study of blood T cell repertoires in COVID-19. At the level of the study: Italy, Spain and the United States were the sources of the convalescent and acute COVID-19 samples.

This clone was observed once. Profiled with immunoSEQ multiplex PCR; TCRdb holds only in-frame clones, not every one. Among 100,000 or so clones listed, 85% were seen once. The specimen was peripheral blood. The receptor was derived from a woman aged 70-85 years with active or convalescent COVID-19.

CDR3 protein: CASSLAHGLAGVQGEQFF. CDR3 bases: TGTGCCAGCAGCTTAGCCCATGGACTAGCGGGGGTACAGGGTGAGCAGTTCTTC. This chain links TRBV7-2 with TRBJ2-1; 13 nucleotides agree with TRBD2. Germline loops: CDR1 SGHTA, CDR2 FQGNSA. After removal of 0 bases from V and 9 bases from J, the junction contained 11 bases not matched to a gene. The length of the CDR3 is 18 residues.